A single sample gave rise to the 23 T cell receptor beta chains below, sequenced in a study of T cells in Graves' hyperthyroidism and ophthalmopathy (dated 2019 in TCRdb). Library method: multiplex PCR. Sequencer: Illumina HiSeq 2000. Amplification of TCR beta CDR3 regions was carried out from RNA transcripts. The first round of RT-PCR for the TCR CDR3 was performed with the HTBI primer set and the Qiagen OneStep RT-PCR kit. Using fastp trimming at Q25 and MiXCR clonotype assembly, TCRdb reanalyzed the public sequencing data and kept in-frame beta chains. Identical CDR3 proteins give one entry, which carries the most common genes and DNA. Within this sample are over 700,000 distinct CDR3 sequences, with 38% of them counted one time only. The ten biggest clones cover around 10% of the sample. The sample taken for sequencing was blood. These receptors were obtained from a man aged 18 to 29 with Graves' hyperthyroidism.

The chain recombines TRBV7-9 with TRBJ1-1; D may be TRBD1 (5 bases). Germline V gene lookup returns CDR1 SEHNR and CDR2 FQNEAQ (reference sequence). V lost 3 bases to trimming and J lost 8 bases, with 13 bases between them. The CDR3 covers 13 residues. The CDR3 DNA reads as TGTGCCAGCAGCTTGGGACCGATACTAGAAGCTTTCTTT. Protein sequence: CASSLGPILEAFF.

This clonotype was recorded many times. The chain links TRBV4-1 to TRBJ1-4; D is unclear. V was pared by 1 base and J by 6 bases, with 6 bases between. The CDR3 has 13 residues. The germline V gene has CDR1 MGHRA and CDR2 YSYEKL. As DNA, the CDR3 is TGCGCCAGCAGCCAAGGATGGGATGAAAAACTGTTTTTT. Translation gives CASSQGWDEKLFF.

This clonotype has ten or more counts. The gene calls are TRBV7-6 and TRBJ2-7; 9 positions match TRBD1. From germline, CDR1 is SGHVS and CDR2 FNYEAQ. The CDR3 length is 16 residues. V was pared by 1 base and J by 2 bases, with 6 bases of the junction left unmatched. CDR3 in amino acids: CASSLVPGQGTYEQYF. The CDR3 bases are TGTGCCAGCAGCTTAGTACCGGGACAGGGAACCTACGAGCAGTACTTC. The full variable domain, its missing parts supplied by reference TRBV7-6 and TRBJ2-7, is GAGVSQSPRYKVTKRGQDVALRCDPISGHVSLYWYRQALGQGPEFLTYFNYEAQQDKSGLPNDRFSAERPEGSISTLTIQRTEQRDSAMYRCASSLVPGQGTYEQYFGPGTRLTVT.

The sample holds many counts of this clonotype. CDR3 DNA sequence: TGTGCCAGCAGTTCCCGGCTAACCAACGTCCTGACTTTC. Protein sequence: CASSSRLTNVLTF. The chain is built from TRBV9 and TRBJ2-6, with no clear D. This CDR3 comprises 13 residues. Germline V gene sequence: CDR1 SGDLS, CDR2 YYNGEE. V shed 5 bases and J shed 8 bases, with 11 bases lying between them.

Turning to this clonotype: Since the CDR3 does not end with the conserved phenylalanine or tryptophan, this likely comes from a read error. No DNA is shown, since the ends of the CDR3 on it are uncertain; the CDR3 is the one TCRdb lists. The chain combines TRBV6-5 with TRBJ2-5. Germline loops: CDR1 MNHEY, CDR2 SVGAGI. The CDR3 spans 8 amino acids, including both terminal residues. The CDR3 sequence: CASSYPPD.

Comment on this clonotype: Germline and junction disagree at one end, which may indicate a read error. The chain joins TRBV7-2 to TRBJ2-5; 11 bases match TRBD2. CDR1 SGHTA and CDR2 FQGNSA come from the germline V gene. The CDR3 contains 19 residues. The CDR3 sequence: CASSLYELAGVSGGETQYF. In nucleotides, the CDR3 is TGCGCCAGCAGCTTGTATGAACTAGCGGGAGTTTCGGGGGGAGAGACCCAGTACTTC.

The table lists this clonotype with a few counts. The CDR3: CASRYGINEKLFF. As DNA, the CDR3 is TGTGCCAGTCGCTACGGGATTAATGAAAAACTGTTTTTT. This chain joins TRBV19 and TRBJ1-4; no clear D gene. Trimming pared 8 bases from V and 4 bases from J, leaving 11 bases between. Germline CDR1 reads LNHDA; CDR2 reads SQIVND (reference sequence). CDR3 length equals 13 residues.

The chain has TRBV7-9 and TRBJ1-1; D is ambiguous. The CDR3 runs to 13 residues. V was clipped by 6 bases and J by 3 bases, with 11 bases between them. Germline assignment: CDR1 SEHNR and CDR2 FQNEAQ (reference sequence). CDR3 residues: CASRPRVHTEAFF. CDR3 DNA sequence: TGTGCCAGCAGGCCTAGAGTCCACACTGAAGCTTTCTTT.

The genes are TRBV7-2 and TRBJ2-5, with 7 bases identical to TRBD2. The V gene's germline CDR1 is SGHTA and CDR2 FQGNSA. V shed 8 bases, J shed 4 bases, and the junction held 16 bases outside the gene matches. The CDR3 runs to 16 residues. DNA for the CDR3: TGTGCCAGCTTTTTCCGGCGGGAGCGCGCGGGAGAGACCCAGTACTTC. This translates into CASFFRRERAGETQYF.

This rearrangement joins TRBV2 to TRBJ2-2; 8 bases agree with TRBD2. From germline, CDR1 is SNHLY and CDR2 FYNNEI. The CDR3 length is 14 residues. V gave up 10 bases and J gave up 5 bases; unmatched junction bases: 9. This chain's CDR3 is CATLSGSGTGELFF. As DNA, the CDR3 is TGTGCCACCCTCAGCGGGAGCGGTACCGGGGAGCTGTTTTTT.

This clonotype turned up a few times. The gene calls are TRBV12-3 or TRBV12-4 and TRBJ1-5; D possibly corresponds to TRBD1 (6 bases). V lost 3 bases, J lost 16 bases, and 16 bases lay in between. The CDR3 extends over 12 amino acids. CDR3 protein: CASSLTGQVEHF. The CDR3, as DNA: TGTGCCAGCAGTTTGACAGGTCAAGTTGAACATTTT.

This clonotype was detected ten times or more. The genes are TRBV6-4 and TRBJ1-1, with TRBD1 identical over 11 bases. After removal of 6 bases from V and 5 bases from J, the junction contained 8 bases not matched to a gene. The CDR3 has 15 amino acids. Germline V lookup: CDR1 MRHNA, CDR2 SNTAGT. CDR3 amino acids: CASSASGTGGTEAFF. The CDR3 region has the DNA TGTGCCAGCAGCGCCTCCGGGACAGGGGGAACTGAAGCTTTCTTT.

The rearrangement joins TRBV29-1 to TRBJ2-3, with D hard to call. Germline CDR1 SQVTM, CDR2 ANQGSEA. The germline V and J ends were trimmed by 0 bases and 0 bases, with 10 bases remaining between them. This CDR3 has 15 amino acids. This chain's CDR3 is CSVEDLTASTDTQYF. In nucleotides, the CDR3 is TGCAGCGTTGAAGATCTGACGGCTAGCACAGATACGCAGTATTTT.

This chain uses TRBV7-2 with TRBJ1-3; TRBD1 might be the D (5 bases). The CDR3 loop spans 15 amino acids. Germline V gene lookup returns CDR1 SGHTA and CDR2 FQGNSA. Trimming pared 5 bases from V and 2 bases from J, leaving 13 bases between. CDR3 bases: TGTGCCAGCAGCCCCCAGGCAGGGACTGGAAACACCATATATTTT. Protein: CASSPQAGTGNTIYF.

This rearrangement joins TRBV20-1 to TRBJ2-7; a weak D match, TRBD2 (5 bases). This CDR3 has 15 amino acids. The ends were cut back, 4 bases at V and 4 bases at J, with 20 bases in the middle. Germline CDR1 reads DFQATT; CDR2 reads SNEGSKA (reference sequence). The CDR3 sequence: CSAKPSSRKWYEQYF. Written as DNA, the CDR3 is TGCAGTGCTAAACCTTCTAGCAGGAAATGGTACGAGCAGTACTTC.

This clonotype has a handful of counts. The J gene is TRBJ1-2, the V gene TRBV7-9, with TRBD1 identical over 8 bases. Per the germline V gene, CDR1 is SEHNR and CDR2 is FQNEAQ (reference sequence). Germline trimming cut 5 bases from V and 7 bases from J; bases unmatched to any gene: 6. The CDR3 loop spans 13 amino acids. The CDR3 sequence is CASSPQGAIGYTF. In DNA, the CDR3 is TGTGCCAGCAGCCCCCAGGGGGCGATTGGCTACACCTTC.

The chain is built from TRBV6-6 and TRBJ2-6; no clear D gene. The V end lost 10 bases, the J end lost 3 bases, and 16 bases lay between the germline ends. This CDR3 has 15 residues. Per germline, CDR1 MNHNY and CDR2 SVGAGI (reference sequence). CDR3 in DNA: TGTGCCACCGAGCTTAAAGTGTTTGGGGCCAACGTCCTGACTTTC. Its translation is CATELKVFGANVLTF.

This clonotype was found a few times. The CDR3 loop reads CASSGGAPNQPQHF. CDR3 nucleotides: TGTGCCAGCAGCGGAGGGGCGCCGAATCAGCCCCAGCATTTT. The chain is built from TRBV5-5 and TRBJ1-5; perhaps TRBD1 as D (5 bases). Germline CDR1 SGHKS, CDR2 YYEKEE (reference sequence). CDR3 size: 14 residues. Trimming took off 4 bases at V and 4 bases at J, with 12 bases between the two ends.

The chain employs TRBV4-3 and TRBJ1-4; D is unresolved. The ends were cut back, 4 bases at V and 0 bases at J, with 9 bases in the middle. CDR3 size: 15 residues. Per germline, CDR1 LGHNA and CDR2 YSLEER. The CDR3: CASSREAATNEKLFF. For the CDR3, the DNA is TGCGCCAGCAGCCGAGAAGCGGCAACTAATGAAAAACTGTTTTTT.

The gene calls are TRBV7-3 and TRBJ2-2; possibly TRBD2 for D (5 bases). Trimming left V 2 bases short and J 7 bases short, with 11 bases between. CDR1 is SGHTA, CDR2 FQGTGA, per germline. The CDR3 contains 14 residues. The CDR3 spells CASSLFSEVGELFF. CDR3 DNA: TGTGCCAGCAGCTTATTTTCGGAGGTCGGGGAGCTGTTTTTT.

V is TRBV7-9 and J is TRBJ1-2, with D unresolved. The CDR3 is 14 amino acids. V was cut by 1 base and J by 5 bases, with 11 bases left in between. In germline, CDR1 is SEHNR, CDR2 FQNEAQ (reference sequence). For the CDR3, the DNA is TGTGCCAGCAGCTTAGGCCGATCCCCTTATGGCTACACCTTC. Translating it yields CASSLGRSPYGYTF.

This clonotype was counted at least ten times. The CDR3 nucleotides read TGTGCCATCAGTAGCGGCGGGAGTGGATACACCGGGGAGCTGTTTTTT. Encoded protein: CAISSGGSGYTGELFF. This sequence joins TRBV10-3 and TRBJ2-2; 7 nucleotides agree with TRBD2. The trim removed 5 bases at V and 3 bases at J, leaving 9 bases unmatched. Germline lookup yields CDR1 ENHRY and CDR2 SYGVKD. The CDR3 loop spans 16 amino acids.

This chain joins TRBV7-9 and TRBJ2-7; TRBD2 matches 7 bases. Looked up from germline, CDR1 is SEHNR and CDR2 is FQNEAQ (reference sequence). Unmatched junction bases numbered 2, after V lost 8 bases and J lost 7 bases. The CDR3 is 10 amino acids. The CDR3 loop reads CASLGGEQYF. The CDR3 bases are TGTGCCAGCCTGGGAGGGGAGCAGTACTTC.